This T cell receptor (beta chain) is from a study of blood T cell repertoires in COVID-19. J was trimmed by 4 bases and V by 7 bases; bases with no gene match: 20. The germline V gene has CDR1 SNHLY and CDR2 FYNNEI. This CDR3 has 18 amino acids. Repertoires were generated with immunoSEQ multiplex PCR, while TCRdb's copy carries only in-frame clones and drops some. The sample has roughly 330,000 clones; over 75% are singletons. Input material: PBMCs or T cells enriched from blood (not recorded which). This chain links TRBV2 with TRBJ2-5, with 8 bases identical to TRBD2. This TCR derives from a woman in her 30s who had recovered from COVID-19. As DNA, the CDR3 is TGTGCCAGCACCCGGTCGGGGGGGCAGGGGCCCTGGCTAGAGACCCAGTACTTC. It encodes CASTRSGGQGPWLETQYF.